One and the same sample provided the 9 T cell receptor beta chains below, sequenced in a study of memory CD4+ T cells and cytomegalovirus serostatus. Libraries were prepared by immunoSEQ multiplex PCR; TCRdb keeps only in-frame clonotypes and omits some of them. There are approximately 63,000 clones in the sample; 80% occur only once, and approximately 0.53% lies in the top ten. Single viable CD3+CD4+CD8-CD45RO+ cells were sorted as the memory CD4+ T cells. Sequenced input: memory CD4+ T cells from blood. These receptors were obtained from an adult in good health and CMV-seronegative. Some clones in this sample may be carry-over from other donors' samples.

V usage is TRBV7-9 and J usage is TRBJ1-1; the D is unclear. Germline V gene lookup returns CDR1 SEHNR and CDR2 FQNEAQ (reference sequence). The germline V and J ends were trimmed by 0 bases and 1 base, with 3 bases remaining between them. The CDR3 extends over 13 amino acids. The CDR3 loop reads CASSLAGNTEAFF. The CDR3 DNA reads TGTGCCAGCAGCTTAGCGGGGAACACTGAAGCTTTCTTT.

The rearrangement joins TRBV4-1 to TRBJ1-1; D unclear. Germline lookup yields CDR1 MGHRA and CDR2 YSYEKL. V was trimmed by 6 bases and J by 10 bases, leaving 15 bases between them. The CDR3 length is 12 residues. The DNA for the CDR3 is TGCGCCAGCAGTCACACCGATTCAAGAGCTTTCTTT. Translating it yields CASSHTDSRAFF.

V and J are TRBV2 and TRBJ2-3; 13 nucleotides match TRBD2. CDR3 length equals 18 residues. CDR1 SNHLY and CDR2 FYNNEI come from the germline V gene. V lost 2 bases to trimming and J lost 0 bases; unmatched junction nucleotides: 5. The CDR3 sequence is CASSEMGLAGLSTDTQYF. The CDR3 DNA follows: TGTGCCAGCAGTGAAATGGGACTAGCGGGGTTAAGCACAGATACGCAGTATTTT.

V usage is TRBV4-3 and J usage is TRBJ2-3; unclear D gene. The CDR3 is 15 residues long. Trimming left V 4 bases short and J 1 base short, with 12 bases between. CDR1 and CDR2 (germline): LGHNA, YSLEER. This CDR3 is CASSPRWSRTDTQYF. For the CDR3, the DNA is TGCGCCAGCAGCCCAAGATGGTCACGCACAGATACGCAGTATTTT.

The chain is built from TRBV2 and TRBJ2-1; no definite D call. The CDR3 has 13 residues. Trimming pared 4 bases from V and 5 bases from J, leaving 9 bases between. Germline assignment: CDR1 SNHLY and CDR2 FYNNEI. The CDR3 nucleotides are TGTGCCAGCAGTGCATGGCGGAACAATGAGCAGTTCTTC. It translates to CASSAWRNNEQFF. The whole variable domain, remainder taken from reference TRBV2 and TRBJ2-1, is EPEVTQTPSHQVTQMGQEVILRCVPISNHLYFYWYRQILGQKVEFLVSFYNNEISEKSEIFDDQFSVERPDGSNFTLKIRSTKLEDSAMYFCASSAWRNNEQFFGPGTRLTVL.

V usage is TRBV7-2 and J usage is TRBJ1-1; TRBD1 is a possible D gene (5 bases). Per the germline V gene, CDR1 is SGHTA and CDR2 is FQGNSA. V lost 2 bases, J lost 5 bases, and 15 bases lay in between. The CDR3 length is 15 residues. CDR3 DNA sequence: TGTGCCAGCAGCTTATATCCAGGGAAGAGGACTGAAGCTTTCTTT. It specifies CASSLYPGKRTEAFF.

This chain links TRBV7-9 with TRBJ2-7; D is unresolved. This CDR3 is built from 11 residues. Germline V lookup: CDR1 SEHNR, CDR2 FQNEAQ (reference sequence). The V and J ends lost 5 bases and 3 bases respectively, with 5 bases between them. The CDR3 loop is CASSVSYEQYF. DNA of the CDR3: TGTGCCAGCAGCGTAAGCTACGAGCAGTACTTC. Full variable domain (rest looked up from reference TRBV7-9 and TRBJ2-7): DTGVSQNPRHKITKRGQNVTFRCDPISEHNRLYWYRQTLGQGPEFLTYFQNEAQLEKSRLLSDRFSAERPKGSFSTLEIQRTEQGDSAMYLCASSVSYEQYFGPGTRLTVT.

This clone was seen only once. V gene TRBV4-1 combines with J gene TRBJ2-7; D ambiguous. This CDR3 is 13 amino acids long. Germline CDR1 and CDR2: MGHRA and YSYEKL. V was clipped by 2 bases and J by 4 bases, with 9 bases between them. The CDR3 here is CASSQQEAYEQYF. For the CDR3, the DNA is TGCGCCAGCAGCCAACAAGAGGCTTACGAGCAGTACTTC.

The rearrangement links TRBV6-1 to TRBJ1-6; D might be TRBD1 (5 bases). The ends were cut back, 6 bases at V and 6 bases at J, with 12 bases in the middle. In germline, CDR1 is MNHNS, CDR2 SASEGT. The CDR3 runs to 14 residues. In DNA form, the CDR3 reads TGTGCCAGCAGGGACACCCTTCGTAATTCACCCCTCCACTTT. Its translation: CASRDTLRNSPLHF.